This T cell receptor beta chain was captured by sequencing in a study of blood T cell repertoires in COVID-19. Trimming left V 6 bases short and J 7 bases short, with 31 bases between. CDR1 and CDR2 from the germline V gene are KGHSH and LQKENI. This CDR3 region has 19 residues. The assay was immunoSEQ multiplex PCR, and TCRdb's table has in-frame clones only and misses some. Of around 56,000 clones listed, 87% are singletons. Sequenced input: peripheral blood. This rearrangement joins TRBV18 to TRBJ2-4, with a possible D match to TRBD1 (6 bases). This TCR came from a man in his 60s with active or convalescent COVID-19. The CDR3 DNA reads as TGTGCCAGCTCTCCTTGGTCCGGGACGGGTACTTACACAGGGAACATTCAGTACTTC. As protein: CASSPWSGTGTYTGNIQYF.